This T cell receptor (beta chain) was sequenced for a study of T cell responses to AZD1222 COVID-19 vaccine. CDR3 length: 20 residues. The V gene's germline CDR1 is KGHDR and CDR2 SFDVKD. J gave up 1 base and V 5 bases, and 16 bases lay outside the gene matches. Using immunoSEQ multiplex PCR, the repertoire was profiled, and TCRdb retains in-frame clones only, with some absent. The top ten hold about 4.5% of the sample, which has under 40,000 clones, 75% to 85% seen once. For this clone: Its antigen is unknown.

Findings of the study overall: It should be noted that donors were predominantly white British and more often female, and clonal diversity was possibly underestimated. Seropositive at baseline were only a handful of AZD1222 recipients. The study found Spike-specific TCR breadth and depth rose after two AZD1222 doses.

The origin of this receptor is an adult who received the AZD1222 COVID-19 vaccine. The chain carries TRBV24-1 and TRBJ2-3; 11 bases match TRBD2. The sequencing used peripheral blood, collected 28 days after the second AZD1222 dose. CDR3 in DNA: TGTGCCACCAGTGGTGTTTTCGGGGAACTAGCGGGAGATGGCACAGATACGCAGTATTTT. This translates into CATSGVFGELAGDGTDTQYF.